The sequence of this T cell receptor (beta chain) was determined in a study of blood T cell repertoires in COVID-19. About the study: Researchers got acute and convalescent COVID-19 samples from the United States, Italy and Spain.

The V end lost 2 bases, the J end lost 2 bases, and 8 bases lay between the germline ends. The CDR3 runs 14 residues. Germline V gene lookup returns CDR1 LGHDT and CDR2 YNNKEL (reference sequence). The authors' processing: Reference gene primer amplification yielded estimated nucleated cell counts. Clones were read by immunoSEQ multiplex PCR, and TCRdb kept only the in-frame ones, dropping some. The V and J calls and clone size were taken over from that table, and D and trimming were inferred from the DNA. The top ten clones hold roughly 2.9% of a sample with roughly 250,000 clones, about four fifths of them seen once.

Sequences were obtained from peripheral blood. This chain uses TRBV3-1 (or the pseudogene TRBV3-2) with TRBJ2-3; D is unclear. The receptor comes from a woman aged 55-69 years with active or convalescent COVID-19. The CDR3 coding sequence is TGTGCCAGCAGCCAATGGCTCGACACAGATACGCAGTATTTT. Its protein is CASSQWLDTDTQYF.